These 30 T cell receptor beta chains share one sample of origin, sequenced in a study of beta chain features in type 1 diabetes. Investigators reverse transcribed all isolated RNA, so they sequenced expressed TCRB transcripts. Some clones are missing from TCRdb's copy, which holds only in-frame ones; the method was immunoSEQ multiplex PCR. The sample comprises about 110,000 clones, 40% of which are singletons, and roughly 0.07% rests with the top ten. Material for sequencing was stem cell memory CD4+ T cells from blood. The receptors derive from a woman younger than 30 in good health.

The rearrangement uses TRBV9 and TRBJ1-2, with 12 positions matching TRBD1. Germline values: CDR1 SGDLS, CDR2 YYNGEE. V lost 3 bases to trimming and J lost 7 bases; unmatched junction nucleotides: 13. CDR3 length: 17 amino acids. CDR3 sequence reads: CASSAELRGDRGLGYTF. The CDR3, as DNA: TGTGCCAGCAGCGCAGAACTGCGGGGGGACAGGGGGCTTGGCTACACCTTC.

The CDR3 sequence: CASTRTGGGGETQYF. The DNA of the CDR3 is TGTGCCAGCACCAGAACAGGGGGCGGGGGAGAGACCCAGTACTTC. V gene TRBV6-5 combines with J gene TRBJ2-5, with TRBD1 matching 9 bases. V was clipped by 7 bases and J by 4 bases; unmatched bases: 10. Per the germline V gene, CDR1 is MNHEY and CDR2 is SVGAGI. The CDR3 has 15 amino acids.

This sequence joins TRBV29-1 and TRBJ1-1; tentatively, D is TRBD1 (6 bases). This CDR3 is 14 amino acids long. Per the germline V gene, CDR1 is SQVTM and CDR2 is ANQGSEA. Trimming removed 6 bases from V and 1 base from J, with 15 bases in between. The CDR3 DNA sequence: TGCAGCGTAGGCACCGGACAGAAGAACACTGAAGCTTTCTTT. Protein: CSVGTGQKNTEAFF.

The chain is built from TRBV5-1 and TRBJ2-2; tentatively, D is TRBD2 (6 bases). CDR1 and CDR2 from the germline V gene are SGHRS and YFSETQ. The CDR3 is 16 amino acids. The ends were cut back, 4 bases at V and 4 bases at J, with 17 bases in the middle. DNA of the CDR3: TGCGCCAGCAGCCCTGGGGGGTTTTCAGGCACCGGGGAGCTGTTTTTT. It is translated as CASSPGGFSGTGELFF. The full variable domain, with the rest looked up from reference TRBV5-1 and TRBJ2-2, is KAGVTQTPRYLIKTRGQQVTLSCSPISGHRSVSWYQQTPGQGLQFLFEYFSETQRNKGNFPGRFSGRQFSNSRSEMNVSTLELGDSALYLCASSPGGFSGTGELFFGEGSRLTVL.

The CDR3 loop is CASSLLFPGRHGYTF. The CDR3 nucleotides are TGTGCCAGTAGCTTACTGTTCCCGGGGAGGCATGGCTACACCTTC. This chain connects TRBV19 to TRBJ1-2; D gene uncertain. The germline V gene has CDR1 LNHDA and CDR2 SQIVND (reference sequence). The CDR3 extends over 15 amino acids. V lost 6 bases, J lost 6 bases, and 20 bases lay in between.

This chain connects TRBV18 to TRBJ1-5, with TRBD1 as a possible D gene (5 bases). Germline V gene lookup returns CDR1 KGHSH and CDR2 LQKENI. The germline V and J ends were trimmed by 4 bases and 5 bases, with 21 bases remaining between them. CDR3 length: 17 amino acids. The CDR3 region is CASSRGLGLSSYQPQHF. The DNA for the CDR3 is TGTGCCAGCTCACGTGGGTTGGGACTCTCTTCCTATCAGCCCCAGCATTTT.

This chain connects TRBV27 to TRBJ2-2, with D perhaps TRBD2 (5 bases). Trimming shortened V by 5 bases and J by 4 bases, and 14 bases separated the two germline ends. There are 15 residues in the CDR3. Germline assignment: CDR1 MNHEY and CDR2 SMNVEV (reference sequence). The CDR3 region has the DNA TGTGCCAGCAGTCGGACTCCGGACGGCACCGGGGAGCTGTTTTTT. Its protein is CASSRTPDGTGELFF.

The rearrangement links TRBV20-1 to TRBJ1-2; D gene ambiguous. Deletions cut 6 bases from V and 8 bases from J, with 13 bases between. The CDR3 length is 11 residues. Germline CDR1 is DFQATT and CDR2 is SNEGSKA (reference sequence). The CDR3 coding sequence is TGCAGTGCCCTACTTAATTACGGCTACACCTTC. As protein: CSALLNYGYTF.

In its sample, this clone was seen a few times. The gene calls are TRBV28 and TRBJ2-2, with 9 bases identical to TRBD1. CDR1 is MDHEN, CDR2 SYDVKM, per germline. The V and J ends lost 4 bases and 5 bases, in that order; junction bases with no gene match: 8. The CDR3 extends over 16 amino acids. CDR3 protein: CASSSGTGWRTGELFF. CDR3 nucleotide sequence: TGTGCCAGCAGTTCGGGGACAGGGTGGAGAACCGGGGAGCTGTTTTTT.

The V call is TRBV6-5, the J call TRBJ2-3; D is possibly TRBD2 (6 bases). CDR1 and CDR2 (germline): MNHEY, SVGAGI. CDR3 length: 15 residues. The V end lost 0 bases, the J end lost 4 bases, and 11 bases lay between the germline ends. The CDR3 region is CASSYSGRKADTQYF. CDR3 bases: TGTGCCAGCAGTTACTCAGGGAGGAAAGCAGATACGCAGTATTTT.

The CDR3 loop reads CASRGLAEEQYF. The CDR3 nucleotides read TGTGCCAGCAGGGGACTAGCGGAAGAGCAGTACTTC. The chain couples TRBV7-9 to TRBJ2-7; TRBD2 matches at 11 bases. The V segment lost 6 bases and the J segment 7 bases; nucleotides outside the gene matches: 2. The length of the CDR3 is 12 residues. The germline CDR1 and CDR2 sequences are SEHNR and FQNEAQ (reference sequence).

The chain couples TRBV18 to TRBJ1-2; 7 positions match TRBD1. The CDR3 is 14 amino acids. CDR1 is KGHSH and CDR2 is LQKENI in the germline V gene. The J segment lost 4 bases and the V segment lost 6 bases, leaving 8 bases of the junction unmatched. The CDR3 DNA reads TGTGCCAGCTCCCGACAGGGCGACAGCTATGGCTACACCTTC. Amino acids: CASSRQGDSYGYTF. The full variable domain, completed using reference TRBV18 and TRBJ1-2, is NAGVMQNPRHLVRRRGQEARLRCSPMKGHSHVYWYRQLPEEGLKFMVYLQKENIIDESGMPKERFSAEFPKEGPSILRIQQVVRGDSAAYFCASSRQGDSYGYTFGSGTRLTVV.

This clone was observed a handful of times. The chain carries TRBV4-3 and TRBJ2-3, with 7 positions matching TRBD1. CDR3 length: 17 residues. Trimming removed 3 bases from V and 1 base from J; junction bases left unmatched: 10. Per germline, CDR1 LGHNA and CDR2 YSLEER. CDR3 sequence reads: CASSQGLIGQGTDTQYF. Written as DNA, the CDR3 is TGCGCCAGCAGCCAGGGCTTAATCGGACAGGGCACAGATACGCAGTATTTT.

V gene TRBV4-2 combines with J gene TRBJ1-4, with D possibly matching TRBD1 (6 bases). This CDR3 spans 13 amino acids. Germline CDR1 LGHNA, CDR2 YNFKEQ. Trimming removed 4 bases from V and 7 bases from J, with 10 bases in between. CDR3 amino acids: CASSPEGGEKLFF. CDR3 DNA sequence: TGTGCCAGCAGCCCAGAGGGGGGTGAAAAACTGTTTTTT.

The chain combines TRBV29-1 with TRBJ2-1, with D possibly TRBD1 on 6 matching bases. The V gene lost 5 bases and the J gene lost 8 bases, with 16 bases spanning the gap. CDR3 size: 13 residues. Germline V gene sequence: CDR1 SQVTM, CDR2 ANQGSEA. In nucleotides, the CDR3 is TGCAGCGTTTCCCCCACAGGGACCGATGAGCAGTTCTTC. It is translated as CSVSPTGTDEQFF.

This clone was seen more than once but under ten times. This chain uses TRBV19 with TRBJ1-2; no firm D call. This CDR3 has 14 residues. Trimming removed 6 bases at V and 0 bases at J, with 11 bases between. CDR1 is LNHDA, CDR2 SQIVND, per germline (reference sequence). The CDR3 here is CASRQTTANYGYTF. CDR3 bases: TGTGCCAGTAGGCAGACAACAGCTAACTATGGCTACACCTTC.

The chain links TRBV9 to TRBJ2-7; 7 nucleotides align to TRBD1. The CDR3 is made up of 13 amino acids. Trimming cost V 5 bases and J 3 bases; bases outside gene matches: 5. Germline CDR1 SGDLS, CDR2 YYNGEE. The CDR3 DNA sequence: TGTGCCAGCAGTAGGGACAGACGCTACGAGCAGTACTTC. Amino acid sequence: CASSRDRRYEQYF.

The J gene is TRBJ2-7, the V gene TRBV28; 8 bases match TRBD1. The CDR3 runs 15 residues. From germline, CDR1 is MDHEN and CDR2 SYDVKM. After removal of 6 bases from V and 7 bases from J, the junction contained 14 bases not matched to a gene. For the CDR3, the DNA is TGTGCCAGCAGCAGTCCCCAGACAGGGGCAGGGGAGCAGTACTTC. As protein: CASSSPQTGAGEQYF. The entire variable domain, with the rest obtained from reference TRBV28 and TRBJ2-7, is as follows: DVKVTQSSRYLVKRTGEKVFLECVQDMDHENMFWYRQDPGLGLRLIYFSYDVKMKEKGDIPEGYSVSREKKERFSLILESASTNQTSMYLCASSSPQTGAGEQYFGPGTRLTVT.

The chain recombines TRBV5-4 with TRBJ2-3; D is possibly TRBD2 (5 bases). The CDR3 runs 12 residues. The V end was cut by 4 bases, the J end by 11 bases, with 14 bases between. The V gene's germline CDR1 is SGHNT and CDR2 YYREEE (reference sequence). The CDR3 nucleotides are TGTGCCAGCAGCCCCTGGCTAGCCCTGCAGTATTTT. This codes for CASSPWLALQYF.

This clone occurred a few times. This rearrangement joins TRBV18 to TRBJ2-7; a weak D match, TRBD1 (6 bases). V lost 3 bases and J 4 bases, leaving 10 bases between the germline ends. This CDR3 region has 13 residues. Per germline, CDR1 KGHSH and CDR2 LQKENI. CDR3 DNA sequence: TGTGCCAGCTCACCGCCCCAGGGGTACGAGCAGTACTTC. Its protein is CASSPPQGYEQYF.

The chain couples TRBV11-2 to TRBJ1-1, with 9 bases matching TRBD1. V lost 5 bases and J lost 1; bases outside the gene matches: 5. CDR1 SGHAT and CDR2 FQNNGV come from the germline V gene. The length of the CDR3 is 15 residues. The chain's CDR3 is CASSLRTGANTEAFF. The CDR3 region has the DNA TGTGCCAGCAGCCTAAGGACAGGGGCGAACACTGAAGCTTTCTTT.

The chain combines TRBV29-1 with TRBJ2-1; TRBD2 aligns across 7 bases. Germline CDR1 and CDR2: SQVTM and ANQGSEA. The CDR3 runs 13 residues. The J segment lost 7 bases and the V segment lost 4 bases, leaving 7 bases of the junction unmatched. DNA for the CDR3: TGCAGCGTTGCGCGGGAGTTCGGGAATGAGCAGTTCTTC. Translating it yields CSVAREFGNEQFF.

The chain joins TRBV4-2 to TRBJ2-1; 8 positions agree with TRBD2. The length of the CDR3 is 18 residues. Germline V gives CDR1 LGHNA, CDR2 YNFKEQ. Trimming cost V 8 bases and J 11 bases; bases outside gene matches: 26. This chain's CDR3 is CASRAKGNSADPGGQQFF. The CDR3 nucleotides are TGTGCCAGCCGAGCCAAGGGCAACTCAGCGGACCCGGGGGGGCAGCAGTTCTTC.

This clone was seen only a few times. The CDR3 DNA follows: TGTGCCTGGAGTATTTTAGGACAGGGAGGATCCGAGCAGTACTTC. Residues: CAWSILGQGGSEQYF. The genes are TRBV30 and TRBJ2-7; 8 bases fit TRBD1. The trim removed 2 bases at V and 6 bases at J, leaving 12 bases unmatched. Germline values: CDR1 GTSNPN, CDR2 SVGIG (reference sequence). The length of the CDR3 is 15 residues.

The chain uses TRBV4-3 and TRBJ2-1; 7 bases line up with TRBD2. Germline CDR1 and CDR2: LGHNA and YSLEER. The CDR3 contains 17 residues. Trimming at V came to 0 bases and at J to 7 bases, leaving 12 bases not matched to a gene. The CDR3 DNA reads as TGCGCCAGCAGCCAAGAGTTAGGGATAGCGGGTAGGAATGAGCAGTTCTTC. Protein sequence: CASSQELGIAGRNEQFF.

The chain combines TRBV4-2 with TRBJ1-2; perhaps TRBD1 as D (5 bases). From germline, CDR1 is LGHNA and CDR2 YNFKEQ. This CDR3 has 14 residues. Deletions cut 0 bases from V and 8 bases from J, with 13 bases between. For the CDR3, the DNA is TGTGCCAGCAGCCAAGATCCCACTGGACAAGGCTACACCTTC. Translated: CASSQDPTGQGYTF.

The chain joins TRBV19 to TRBJ1-5; 7 positions agree with TRBD1. The J segment lost 7 bases and the V segment lost 5 bases, leaving 8 bases of the junction unmatched. This CDR3 spans 14 amino acids. CDR1 LNHDA and CDR2 SQIVND come from the germline V gene (reference sequence). Here the CDR3 reads CASSSTGAGQPQHF. The CDR3 DNA reads as TGTGCCAGTAGTTCTACAGGGGCGGGCCAGCCCCAGCATTTT.

The rearrangement joins TRBV7-8 to TRBJ2-1; no definite D call. Trimming left V 5 bases short and J 9 bases short, with 14 bases between. This CDR3 contains 13 residues. The germline V gene encodes CDR1 SGHVS and CDR2 FQNEAQ. The CDR3 spells CASSVESYAEQFF. The CDR3 DNA is TGTGCCAGCAGCGTGGAGAGTTACGCTGAGCAGTTCTTC. Full variable domain (rest looked up from reference TRBV7-8 and TRBJ2-1): GAGVSQSPRYKVAKRGQDVALRCDPISGHVSLFWYQQALGQGPEFLTYFQNEAQLDKSGLPSDRFFAERPEGSVSTLKIQRTQQEDSAVYLCASSVESYAEQFFGPGTRLTVL.

The sample holds a few counts of this clone. The gene calls are TRBV18 and TRBJ2-7; D uncertain. The V end lost 6 bases, the J end lost 2 bases, and 14 bases lay between the germline ends. The CDR3 length is 14 residues. CDR1 and CDR2 from the germline V gene are KGHSH and LQKENI. The CDR3 sequence is CASSVSITPYEQYF. The CDR3 bases are TGTGCCAGCTCCGTAAGTATTACTCCCTACGAGCAGTACTTC.

This clone came up a few times. The chain is built from TRBV14 and TRBJ1-5, with D unclear. Trimming stripped 1 base from V and 5 bases from J, with 21 bases between. Germline V gene sequence: CDR1 SGHDN, CDR2 FVKESK. The CDR3 sequence is 18 residues long. The CDR3 reads CASSQVISRPDTDQPQHF. DNA of the CDR3: TGTGCCAGCAGCCAAGTTATCTCGCGCCCCGATACTGATCAGCCCCAGCATTTT.